The 5 T cell receptor beta chains given below trace back to one sample, sequenced in a study of blood T cell repertoires in COVID-19. Data came from immunoSEQ multiplex PCR; TCRdb stores just in-frame clones and leaves some out. This table holds around 340,000 clones, 75% to 90% found once. Sample: peripheral blood. Receptors were obtained from a woman aged 55 to 70 with COVID-19, enrolled during active disease.

This chain joins TRBV7-2 and TRBJ2-7, with TRBD2 matching over 12 bases. Germline V lookup: CDR1 SGHTA, CDR2 FQGNSA. This CDR3 region has 15 residues. V shed 5 bases and J 3 bases; nucleotides not matched to a gene: 5. CDR3 nucleotide sequence: TGTGCCAGCAGCACCGGACTAGCGGGGAACTACGAGCAGTACTTC. Protein: CASSTGLAGNYEQYF. Combining the CDR3 with reference TRBV7-2 and TRBJ2-7 gives the whole variable domain GAGVSQSPSNKVTEKGKDVELRCDPISGHTALYWYRQSLGQGLEFLIYFQGNSAPDKSGLPSDRFSAERTGGSVSTLTIQRTQQEDSAVYLCASSTGLAGNYEQYFGPGTRLTVT.

CDR3 sequence: CASSTRDRGLANEKLFF. In nucleotides, the CDR3 is TGTGCCAGTAGTACCCGGGACAGGGGGCTGGCTAATGAAAAACTGTTTTTT. The V gene is TRBV19, the J gene TRBJ1-4; 12 positions agree with TRBD1. CDR3 length equals 17 residues. Germline loops: CDR1 LNHDA, CDR2 SQIVND (reference sequence). Losses at the gene ends were 4 bases for V and 3 bases for J; bases not matched to a gene: 6.

V is TRBV27 and J is TRBJ1-1, with 8 nucleotides matching TRBD1. The length of the CDR3 is 11 residues. With 6 bases clipped from V and 7 bases from J, the junction kept 1 base outside the gene matches. Germline V gene sequence: CDR1 MNHEY, CDR2 SMNVEV (reference sequence). The CDR3: CASRGTGEAFF. The CDR3 bases are TGTGCCAGCAGGGGGACAGGTGAAGCTTTCTTT.

The gene calls are TRBV19 and TRBJ1-2; 9 nucleotides agree with TRBD1. Looked up from germline, CDR1 is LNHDA and CDR2 is SQIVND (reference sequence). V lost 6 bases to trimming and J lost 4 bases; unmatched junction nucleotides: 9. This CDR3 is built from 15 residues. The CDR3 sequence is CASRGTGGRSYGYTF. The DNA for the CDR3 is TGTGCCAGTAGGGGCACAGGGGGCCGGAGCTATGGCTACACCTTC.

The V and J genes are TRBV30 and TRBJ1-2; the match to TRBD1 covers 7 bases. Germline-derived CDR1 and CDR2 are GTSNPN and SVGIG (reference sequence). V gave up 3 bases and J gave up 5 bases; unmatched junction bases: 6. There are 13 residues in the CDR3. Here the CDR3 DNA reads TGTGCCTGGAGCCGACAGGGACCATATGGCTACACCTTC. As protein: CAWSRQGPYGYTF. The full variable domain, its missing parts supplied by reference TRBV30 and TRBJ1-2, is SQTIHQWPATLVQPVGSPLSLECTVEGTSNPNLYWYRQAAGRGLQLLFYSVGIGQISSEVPQNLSASRPQDRQFILSSKKLLLSDSGFYLCAWSRQGPYGYTFGSGTRLTVV.